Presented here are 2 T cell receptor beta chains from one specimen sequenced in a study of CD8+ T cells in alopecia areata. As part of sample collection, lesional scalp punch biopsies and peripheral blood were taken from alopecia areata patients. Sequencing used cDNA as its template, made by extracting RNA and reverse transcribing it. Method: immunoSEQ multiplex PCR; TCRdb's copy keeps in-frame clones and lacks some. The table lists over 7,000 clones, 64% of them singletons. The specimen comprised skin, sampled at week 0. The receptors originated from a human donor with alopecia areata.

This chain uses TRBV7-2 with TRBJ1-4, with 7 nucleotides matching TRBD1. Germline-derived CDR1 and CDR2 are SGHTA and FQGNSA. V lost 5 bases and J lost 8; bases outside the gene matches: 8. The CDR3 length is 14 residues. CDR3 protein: CASSPGGAREKLFF. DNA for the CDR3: TGTGCCAGCAGCCCAGGGGGGGCGCGCGAAAAACTGTTTTTT.

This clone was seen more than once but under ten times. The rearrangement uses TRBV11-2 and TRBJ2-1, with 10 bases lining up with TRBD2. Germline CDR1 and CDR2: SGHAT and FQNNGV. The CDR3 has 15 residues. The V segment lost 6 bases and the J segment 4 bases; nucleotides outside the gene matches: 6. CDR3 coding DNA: TGTGCCAGCAGTGAAGAGCGGGGGGGATACAATGAGCAGTTCTTC. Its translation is CASSEERGGYNEQFF. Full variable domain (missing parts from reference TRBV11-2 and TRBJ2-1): EAGVAQSPRYKIIEKRQSVAFWCNPISGHATLYWYQQILGQGPKLLIQFQNNGVVDDSQLPKDRFSAERLKGVDSTLKIQPAKLEDSAVYLCASSEERGGYNEQFFGPGTRLTVL.